This passage covers 23 T cell receptor beta chains from one sample sequenced in a study of blood T cells in healthy people across ages. Using a J-beta primer mix together with a sample-barcoded 5' primer, a second PCR was run for roughly 6 to 11 cycles. TCRdb processed the 5' RACE reads anew with MiXCR; each CDR3 protein has one entry. The table has hundreds of thousands of distinct CDR3 sequences, roughly 49% seen once. The specimen sequenced was blood. The receptors were gathered from a woman aged 60-75 years in good health.

This clonotype was observed a few times. This chain connects TRBV28 to TRBJ2-7, with D perhaps TRBD1 (6 bases). The CDR3 extends over 16 amino acids. The germline V gene encodes CDR1 MDHEN and CDR2 SYDVKM. The V gene lost 4 bases and the J gene lost 0 bases, with 16 bases spanning the gap. In DNA, the CDR3 is TGTGCCAGCAGTTACCCCCTTTTGGGACACTCCTACGAGCAGTACTTC. Amino acids: CASSYPLLGHSYEQYF.

The chain recombines TRBV7-2 with TRBJ1-1, with D maybe TRBD1 (6 bases). The CDR3 is made up of 15 amino acids. Deletions cut 1 base from V and 1 base from J, with 10 bases between. The germline V gene has CDR1 SGHTA and CDR2 FQGNSA. The DNA for the CDR3 is TGTGCCAGCAGCTTAGAGATCAGGGGGAACACTGAAGCTTTCTTT. Translation gives CASSLEIRGNTEAFF. Combining the CDR3 with reference TRBV7-2 and TRBJ1-1 gives the whole variable domain GAGVSQSPSNKVTEKGKDVELRCDPISGHTALYWYRQSLGQGLEFLIYFQGNSAPDKSGLPSDRFSAERTGGSVSTLTIQRTQQEDSAVYLCASSLEIRGNTEAFFGQGTRLTVV.

The chain employs TRBV5-1 and TRBJ2-4; the match to TRBD1 covers 8 bases. The tail of the sequence fits TRBJ2-7 better, so the J call may be wrong. Looked up from germline, CDR1 is SGHRS and CDR2 is YFSETQ. The CDR3 is made up of 13 amino acids. For the CDR3, the DNA is TGCGCCAGCGGCAACAGGGGGAGCTACGAGCAGTACTTC. Encoded protein: CASGNRGSYEQYF.

The chain carries TRBV12-3 or TRBV12-4 and TRBJ1-4; D is unclear. Trimming stripped 7 bases from V and 5 bases from J, with 11 bases between. CDR3 length equals 13 residues. The CDR3 protein is CASNSYSNEKLFF. CDR3 in DNA: TGTGCCAGCAACAGTTACTCGAATGAAAAACTGTTTTTT.

The chain employs TRBV15 and TRBJ2-7, with D uncertain. Germline V lookup: CDR1 LNHNV, CDR2 YYDKDF (reference sequence). The CDR3 spans 13 residues. V gave up 1 base and J gave up 3 bases, with 7 bases separating them. The DNA for the CDR3 is TGTGCCACCAGCAGAGCCCCTTACTACGAGCAGTACTTC. Its protein product is CATSRAPYYEQYF.

The CDR3 nucleotides are TGTGCCACCAGTGATTGGGGGTCAAGCACAGATACGCAGTATTTT. It is translated as CATSDWGSSTDTQYF. J is TRBJ2-3 and V is TRBV24-1, with D possibly being TRBD1 or TRBD2 (5 bases each). Looked up from germline, CDR1 is KGHDR and CDR2 is SFDVKD. V was pared by 2 bases and J by 0 bases, with 8 bases between. The CDR3 totals 15 residues.

This clonotype was counted between two and nine times. The V call is TRBV6-2 or TRBV6-3, the J call TRBJ1-1; 8 nucleotides match TRBD1. With 6 bases clipped from V and 6 bases from J, the junction kept 6 bases outside the gene matches. The germline gives CDR1 MNHEY, CDR2 SVGEGT. The CDR3 extends over 13 amino acids. The CDR3 loop reads CASRETQGAEAFF. CDR3 coding DNA: TGTGCCAGCAGAGAAACACAGGGGGCTGAAGCTTTCTTT.

This chain connects TRBV12-3 or TRBV12-4 to TRBJ2-7; TRBD1 agrees at 7 bases. V lost 3 bases to trimming and J lost 2 bases; unmatched junction nucleotides: 10. The CDR3 runs to 16 residues. CDR3 sequence (DNA): TGTGCCAGCAGTTTTTCGGTCGGGACAGCGCCCTACGAGCAGTACTTC. Its translation is CASSFSVGTAPYEQYF.

This clonotype showed up just once. The germline gene is not matched at one end of the junction; a read error may be the cause. The chain recombines TRBV4-2 with TRBJ2-3; D may be TRBD2 (6 bases). CDR3 length: 17 amino acids. Germline V gene data show CDR1 as LGHNA and CDR2 as YNFKEQ. CDR3 DNA sequence: TGTGCCGGCAGCCAAGAATCCGGGAGAGACAACACAGATACGCAGTATTTT. This codes for CAGSQESGRDNTDTQYF.

The rearrangement links TRBV12-3 or TRBV12-4 to TRBJ1-2, with 7 bases fitting TRBD1. V gave up 7 bases and J gave up 4 bases; unmatched junction bases: 3. The CDR3 has 12 residues. CDR3 nucleotides: TGTGCCAGCACTAGGGACAGCTATGGCTACACCTTC. It specifies CASTRDSYGYTF.

This chain links TRBV18 with TRBJ2-1; TRBD2 matches at 10 bases. In germline, CDR1 is KGHSH, CDR2 LQKENI. V lost 2 bases and J lost 0; bases outside the gene matches: 4. The CDR3 is 17 residues long. CDR3: CASSPRTSGGSYNEQFF. In DNA, the CDR3 is TGTGCCAGCTCACCAAGGACTAGCGGTGGCTCCTACAATGAGCAGTTCTTC.

This clonotype has just a few counts. The rearrangement links TRBV4-3 to TRBJ2-7; D uncertain. The CDR3 runs 15 residues. The germline CDR1 and CDR2 sequences are LGHNA and YSLEER. Trimming shortened V by 3 bases and J by 5 bases, and 17 bases separated the two germline ends. In nucleotides, the CDR3 is TGCGCCAGCAGCCATGAACGGTCCTCCAGGAACGAGCAGTACTTC. Translating gives CASSHERSSRNEQYF.

This chain links TRBV5-1 with TRBJ2-1; D not certain. This CDR3 has 15 residues. Looked up from germline, CDR1 is SGHRS and CDR2 is YFSETQ. The V gene lost 0 bases and the J gene lost 6 bases, with 13 bases spanning the gap. The CDR3 protein is CASSLVTLKGNEQFF. CDR3 in DNA: TGCGCCAGCAGCTTGGTGACCCTTAAGGGCAATGAGCAGTTCTTC.

This clonotype was seen a few times. A much larger clone is a single base away; this may be a read error. This chain joins TRBV20-1 and TRBJ2-7; no definite D call. V lost 8 bases and J lost 6, with 35 bases in between. The germline V gene has CDR1 DFQATT and CDR2 SNEGSKA (reference sequence). The CDR3 consists of 18 residues. CDR3 DNA: TGCAGTCCTTGGAACAGCATATCTGCTAATCGGGCGGCGGCCGAGCAGTACTTC. Protein product: CSPWNSISANRAAAEQYF.

The chain combines TRBV3-1 with TRBJ2-6, with D unresolved. V gave up 5 bases and J gave up 0 bases, with 11 bases separating them. Germline V CDR1 and CDR2: LGHDT, YNNKEL (reference sequence). The CDR3 runs to 16 residues. CDR3 nucleotide sequence: TGTGCCAGCAGCGCACGGAGCCTCTCTGGGGCCAACGTCCTGACTTTC. This sequence encodes CASSARSLSGANVLTF. The full variable domain, with the rest looked up from reference TRBV3-1 and TRBJ2-6, is DTAVSQTPKYLVTQMGNDKSIKCEQNLGHDTMYWYKQDSKKFLKIMFSYNNKELIINETVPNRFSPKSPDKAHLNLHINSLELGDSAVYFCASSARSLSGANVLTFGAGSRLTVL.

This chain links TRBV20-1 with TRBJ2-5, with 7 bases lining up with TRBD2. Germline loops: CDR1 DFQATT, CDR2 SNEGSKA (reference sequence). The CDR3 runs to 13 residues. Here the CDR3 reads CGSLGGGIQTQYF. CDR3 in DNA: TGCGGATCCTTGGGGGGAGGGATTCAGACCCAGTACTTC.

This clonotype is a singleton in its sample. For the CDR3, the DNA is TGTGCCATCAGTGAACCTCGAAACACCATATATTTT. It is translated as CAISEPRNTIYF. The rearrangement uses TRBV10-3 and TRBJ1-3; D is ambiguous. Per the germline V gene, CDR1 is ENHRY and CDR2 is SYGVKD. The CDR3 is 12 amino acids. V lost 3 bases and J lost 5, with 5 bases in between.

This clonotype was seen a few times. The rearrangement joins TRBV20-1 to TRBJ2-1; D is perhaps TRBD2 (6 bases). V was clipped by 5 bases and J by 0 bases, with 11 bases between them. The CDR3 loop spans 14 amino acids. The V gene's germline CDR1 is DFQATT and CDR2 SNEGSKA (reference sequence). In DNA, the CDR3 is TGCAGTGCTTCGGGGACTCCCTCCTACAATGAGCAGTTCTTC. As protein: CSASGTPSYNEQFF.

This chain connects TRBV7-2 to TRBJ1-2; weak D call: TRBD1 (5 bases). The CDR3 loop spans 15 amino acids. Germline loops: CDR1 SGHTA, CDR2 FQGNSA. The germline V and J ends were trimmed by 5 bases and 4 bases, with 17 bases remaining between them. The CDR3 reads CASSLSRTGGYGYTF. The DNA for the CDR3 is TGTGCCAGCAGCCTTAGCAGGACCGGGGGCTATGGCTACACCTTC.

This clonotype was observed once. A much larger clone lies one base from this, so it may be a read error. V gene TRBV12-3 or TRBV12-4 combines with J gene TRBJ2-1; D is unclear. The length of the CDR3 is 12 residues. The CDR3 DNA sequence: TGTGCCAGCAGCCTGAGTAGGAATGAGCTGTACTTC. Translated, it gives CASSLSRNELYF.

The J gene is TRBJ2-3, the V gene TRBV4-3; 9 nucleotides line up with TRBD2. The CDR3 sequence is 18 residues long. Germline loops: CDR1 LGHNA, CDR2 YSLEER. V dropped 0 bases and J dropped 5; count of bases not matched to a gene: 12. The CDR3 reads CASSQELLASGTGDTQYF. For the CDR3, the DNA is TGCGCCAGCAGCCAAGAATTACTGGCTAGCGGGACCGGAGATACGCAGTATTTT.

This sequence joins TRBV5-8 and TRBJ1-1; a possible D gene is TRBD1 (5 bases). The CDR3 totals 15 residues. Trimming removed 3 bases from V and 6 bases from J, with 18 bases in between. CDR1 SGHTS and CDR2 YDEGEE come from the germline V gene. The DNA of the CDR3 is TGTGCCAGCAGCTCGCCCCGGGGGTATGTGGCTGAAGCTTTCTTT. This codes for CASSSPRGYVAEAFF.

The chain carries TRBV4-3 and TRBJ1-2; 12 nucleotides match TRBD1. After removal of 2 bases from V and 4 bases from J, the junction contained 5 bases not matched to a gene. Per the germline V gene, CDR1 is LGHNA and CDR2 is YSLEER. This CDR3 is built from 16 residues. In nucleotides, the CDR3 is TGCGCCAGCAGCCAATTCGGGACAGGGGGCATCTATGGCTACACCTTC. Its protein product is CASSQFGTGGIYGYTF.